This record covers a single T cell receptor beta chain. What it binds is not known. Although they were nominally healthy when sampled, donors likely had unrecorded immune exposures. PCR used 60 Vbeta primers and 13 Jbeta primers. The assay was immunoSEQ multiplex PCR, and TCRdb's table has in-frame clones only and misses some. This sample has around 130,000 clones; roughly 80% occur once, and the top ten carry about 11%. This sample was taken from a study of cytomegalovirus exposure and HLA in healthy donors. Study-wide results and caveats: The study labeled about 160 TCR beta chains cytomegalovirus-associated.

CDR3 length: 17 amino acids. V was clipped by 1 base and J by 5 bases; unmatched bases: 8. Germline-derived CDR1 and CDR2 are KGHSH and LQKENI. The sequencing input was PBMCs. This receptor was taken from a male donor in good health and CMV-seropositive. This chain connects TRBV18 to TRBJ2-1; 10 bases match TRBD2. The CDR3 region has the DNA TGTGCCAGCTCACCACTGCTAGCGGGAGTTCATCACAATGAGCAGTTCTTC. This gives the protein CASSPLLAGVHHNEQFF.